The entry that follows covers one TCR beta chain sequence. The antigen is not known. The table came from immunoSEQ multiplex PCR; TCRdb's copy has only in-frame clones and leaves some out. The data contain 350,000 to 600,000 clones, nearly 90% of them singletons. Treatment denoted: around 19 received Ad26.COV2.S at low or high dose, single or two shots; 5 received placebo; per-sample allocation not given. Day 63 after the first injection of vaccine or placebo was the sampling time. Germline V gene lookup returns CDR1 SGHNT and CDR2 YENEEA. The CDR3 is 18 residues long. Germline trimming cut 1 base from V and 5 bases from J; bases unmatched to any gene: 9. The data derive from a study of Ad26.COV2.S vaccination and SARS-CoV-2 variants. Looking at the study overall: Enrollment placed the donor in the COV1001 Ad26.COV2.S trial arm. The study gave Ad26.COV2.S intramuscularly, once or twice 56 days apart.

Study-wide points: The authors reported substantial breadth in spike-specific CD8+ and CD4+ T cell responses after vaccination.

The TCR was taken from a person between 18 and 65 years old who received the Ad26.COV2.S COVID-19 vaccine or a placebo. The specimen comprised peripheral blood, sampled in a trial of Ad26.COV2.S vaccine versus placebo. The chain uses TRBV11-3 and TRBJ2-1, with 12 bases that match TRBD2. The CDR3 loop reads CASSLGRGRTSGDNEQFF. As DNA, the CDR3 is TGTGCCAGCAGCTTAGGTAGGGGTAGGACTAGCGGGGACAATGAGCAGTTCTTC.